This entry concerns a single TCR beta chain. These data are taken from a study of blood T cell repertoires in COVID-19. On the study more broadly: Sites across the United States, Italy and Spain contributed samples from acute and convalescent COVID-19.

Using immunoSEQ multiplex PCR, the repertoire was profiled, and TCRdb retains in-frame clones only, with some absent. Among some 250,000 clones listed, approximately 85% were seen once. Participant age was roughly 18 to 89 years, and participants resided in around 24 US areas. Assignment of participants to cohorts was predicated upon participant-reported clinical history. Cohort 3 donors were reported recovered after two negative PCRs, clearance, or symptom resolution. This TCR came from a woman aged 50 to 60 who had recovered from COVID-19. Sequenced input: PBMCs or T cells enriched from blood (not recorded which).

CDR3 in amino acids: CASSLVQISNQPQHF. In DNA, the CDR3 is TGTGCCAGCAGCTTAGTACAGATTAGCAATCAGCCCCAGCATTTT. V is TRBV7-2 and J is TRBJ1-5; D remains unclear. CDR3 length: 15 amino acids. Germline lookup yields CDR1 SGHTA and CDR2 FQGNSA. V was pared by 1 base and J by 0 bases, with 7 bases between.